What follows are 20 T cell receptor beta chains derived from one specimen sequenced in a study of blood T cell repertoires in COVID-19. Profiled with immunoSEQ multiplex PCR; TCRdb holds only in-frame clones, not every one. The table includes just over 95,000 clones, more than 75% detected once. The specimen was peripheral blood. The receptors originated from a human donor in a cohort sampled during active COVID-19.

The CDR3 DNA follows: TGCGCCAGCAGCTTGTCGGACAACCGATACAATGAGCAGTTCTTC. It encodes CASSLSDNRYNEQFF. V gene TRBV5-1 combines with J gene TRBJ2-1; perhaps TRBD1 as D (5 bases). The V and J ends lost 1 base and 4 bases respectively, with 12 bases between them. The CDR3 totals 15 residues. Germline values: CDR1 SGHRS, CDR2 YFSETQ.

The sample holds one count of this clone. The V call is TRBV7-9, the J call TRBJ2-1; 8 bases align to TRBD2. This CDR3 is built from 15 residues. In germline, CDR1 is SEHNR, CDR2 FQNEAQ (reference sequence). V dropped 5 bases and J dropped 6; count of bases not matched to a gene: 9. Written as DNA, the CDR3 is TGTGCCAGCAGCCCAAGGGTACGGGGGGGCAATGAGCAGTTCTTC. Amino acid sequence: CASSPRVRGGNEQFF. Supplemented by reference TRBV7-9 and TRBJ2-1, the full variable domain reads DTGVSQNPRHKITKRGQNVTFRCDPISEHNRLYWYRQTLGQGPEFLTYFQNEAQLEKSRLLSDRFSAERPKGSFSTLEIQRTEQGDSAMYLCASSPRVRGGNEQFFGPGTRLTVL.

CDR3 coding DNA: TGCGCCAGCAGTGGGGGACAGGGGGCCCACTATGGCTACACCTTC. Residues: CASSGGQGAHYGYTF. The chain combines TRBV5-1 with TRBJ1-2; 12 bases match TRBD1. The germline V gene encodes CDR1 SGHRS and CDR2 YFSETQ. This CDR3 is 15 amino acids long. Germline trimming cut 5 bases from V and 3 bases from J; bases unmatched to any gene: 5.

The V call is TRBV5-1, the J call TRBJ2-2, with 9 bases that match TRBD1. V lost 6 bases, J lost 6 bases, and 9 bases stayed unmatched. Germline-derived CDR1 and CDR2 are SGHRS and YFSETQ. CDR3 size: 15 residues. The CDR3 here is CASTIGDREAGELFF. As DNA, the CDR3 is TGCGCCAGCACCATCGGGGACAGGGAGGCCGGGGAGCTGTTTTTT.

This clone was counted a few times. The rearrangement links TRBV5-4 to TRBJ2-3; perhaps TRBD1 as D (6 bases). Looked up from germline, CDR1 is SGHNT and CDR2 is YYREEE (reference sequence). The germline V and J ends were trimmed by 4 bases and 7 bases, with 19 bases remaining between them. The CDR3 extends over 15 amino acids. Here the CDR3 reads CASSGLRQGSYTQYF. CDR3 bases: TGTGCCAGCAGCGGCCTCCGCCAGGGGTCTTATACGCAGTATTTT.

The chain uses TRBV28 and TRBJ1-1; 9 nucleotides line up with TRBD1. The germline V gene has CDR1 MDHEN and CDR2 SYDVKM. The CDR3 has 16 amino acids. Trimming at V came to 4 bases and at J to 4 bases, leaving 10 bases not matched to a gene. DNA for the CDR3: TGTGCCAGCAGTTGGGCGACGACAGGGGGAATCACTGAAGCTTTCTTT. Translated: CASSWATTGGITEAFF.

This clone appeared once. The CDR3 loop is CASPHSAAGRFYEQYF. In DNA, the CDR3 is TGTGCCAGCCCCCACTCGGCGGCGGGTCGTTTCTACGAGCAGTACTTC. This rearrangement joins TRBV7-9 to TRBJ2-7; D may be TRBD2 (5 bases). Germline assignment: CDR1 SEHNR and CDR2 FQNEAQ (reference sequence). V was clipped by 8 bases and J by 3 bases, with 23 bases between them. The length of the CDR3 is 16 residues.

The sample holds many counts of this clone. The chain couples TRBV7-3 to TRBJ2-1, with 10 bases fitting TRBD2. The J segment lost 5 bases and the V segment lost 0 bases, leaving 16 bases of the junction unmatched. Looked up from germline, CDR1 is SGHTA and CDR2 is FQGTGA. This CDR3 is built from 20 residues. CDR3 bases: TGTGCCAGCAGCTTAACTGGAGGTCTAGCGGGGGTGAAGGGGAACAATGAGCAGTTCTTC. Residues: CASSLTGGLAGVKGNNEQFF.

CDR3 bases: TGTGCCAGCGCTGCTCCATTTCTAGCGGGGGAGGGGTCAGATACGCAGTATTTT. Translation gives CASAAPFLAGEGSDTQYF. The chain recombines TRBV7-9 with TRBJ2-3; 10 nucleotides agree with TRBD2. This CDR3 spans 18 amino acids. Germline values: CDR1 SEHNR, CDR2 FQNEAQ (reference sequence). With 8 bases clipped from V and 4 bases from J, the junction kept 18 bases outside the gene matches.

The table lists this clone with a count of one. The V gene is TRBV5-1, the J gene TRBJ1-4; D uncertain. The CDR3 covers 15 residues. The ends were cut back, 1 base at V and 7 bases at J, with 14 bases in the middle. CDR1 is SGHRS, CDR2 YFSETQ, per germline. The DNA for the CDR3 is TGCGCCAGCAGCTTGTCATCTCCTTGGCTTGAAAAACTGTTTTTT. It encodes CASSLSSPWLEKLFF. Combining the CDR3 with reference TRBV5-1 and TRBJ1-4 gives the whole variable domain KAGVTQTPRYLIKTRGQQVTLSCSPISGHRSVSWYQQTPGQGLQFLFEYFSETQRNKGNFPGRFSGRQFSNSRSEMNVSTLELGDSALYLCASSLSSPWLEKLFFGSGTQLSVL.

This chain links TRBV30 with TRBJ2-2; 8 bases agree with TRBD1. With V trimmed by 6 bases and J by 6 bases, 6 bases remained unmatched. The germline CDR1 and CDR2 sequences are GTSNPN and SVGIG (reference sequence). CDR3 length: 13 amino acids. The CDR3 protein is CACAQGASGELFF. The CDR3 nucleotides are TGTGCCTGTGCTCAGGGGGCGTCCGGGGAGCTGTTTTTT.

The sample holds one count of this clone. This chain uses TRBV10-3 with TRBJ2-2, with a tentative D call TRBD1 (5 bases). The germline CDR1 and CDR2 sequences are ENHRY and SYGVKD. Between the trimmed V and J ends, which lost 3 bases and 5 bases, there was a span of 13 bases. This CDR3 comprises 15 residues. In DNA form, the CDR3 reads TGTGCCATCAGTGATAATCAGGGTACAACCGGGGAGCTGTTTTTT. Residues: CAISDNQGTTGELFF.

V gene TRBV9 combines with J gene TRBJ2-5, with unresolved D. Trimming took off 0 bases at V and 1 base at J, with 7 bases between the two ends. The V gene's germline CDR1 is SGDLS and CDR2 YYNGEE. The CDR3 length is 14 residues. CDR3 protein: CASSVGAGQETQYF. CDR3 sequence (DNA): TGTGCCAGCAGCGTAGGGGCAGGCCAAGAGACCCAGTACTTC.

The chain joins TRBV19 to TRBJ2-1; D gene unclear. V dropped 6 bases and J dropped 5 bases, with 5 bases sitting between them. CDR3 size: 11 residues. Germline V gene lookup returns CDR1 LNHDA and CDR2 SQIVND (reference sequence). The DNA for the CDR3 is TGTGCCAGTAGGAGAAACAATGAGCAGTTCTTC. It codes for CASRRNNEQFF.

The CDR3 spells CASSPQGSTGELFF. The DNA of the CDR3 is TGTGCCAGCAGTCCCCAGGGTTCCACCGGGGAGCTGTTTTTT. The chain joins TRBV6-4 to TRBJ2-2; tentatively, D is TRBD1 (5 bases). Looked up from germline, CDR1 is MRHNA and CDR2 is SNTAGT. The CDR3 covers 14 residues. V lost 5 bases to trimming and J lost 4 bases, with 11 bases between them.

The chain couples TRBV5-5 to TRBJ2-7; 8 bases line up with TRBD2. From germline, CDR1 is SGHKS and CDR2 YYEKEE (reference sequence). This CDR3 spans 16 amino acids. With 0 bases clipped from V and 2 bases from J, the junction kept 7 bases outside the gene matches. The chain's CDR3 is CASSLGIRGGTYEQYF. CDR3 DNA: TGTGCCAGCAGCTTGGGGATACGGGGGGGTACCTACGAGCAGTACTTC.

V and J are TRBV19 and TRBJ2-7; 9 bases are a match to TRBD2. Germline CDR1 is LNHDA and CDR2 is SQIVND (reference sequence). This CDR3 has 15 amino acids. Trimming took 5 bases from V and 0 from J; bases not matched to a gene: 5. Here the CDR3 reads CASSVGLADSYEQYF. CDR3 sequence (DNA): TGTGCCAGTAGTGTGGGACTAGCAGACTCCTACGAGCAGTACTTC.

The V and J genes are TRBV7-9 and TRBJ2-1; TRBD2 matches 8 bases. The V gene's germline CDR1 is SEHNR and CDR2 FQNEAQ (reference sequence). The CDR3 length is 17 residues. Germline trimming cut 5 bases from V and 4 bases from J; bases unmatched to any gene: 13. CDR3 sequence (DNA): TGTGCCAGCAGCACCTGGACTAGCCCGACCAATTACAATGAGCAGTTCTTC. Its protein is CASSTWTSPTNYNEQFF.

This rearrangement joins TRBV30 to TRBJ1-6, with D maybe TRBD1 (5 bases). This CDR3 spans 15 amino acids. Trimming left V 0 bases short and J 2 bases short, with 8 bases between. Germline loops: CDR1 GTSNPN, CDR2 SVGIG (reference sequence). DNA of the CDR3: TGTGCCTGGAGTGTACAGGCGGCCTATAATTCACCCCTCCACTTT. It is translated as CAWSVQAAYNSPLHF.

The J gene is TRBJ2-2, the V gene TRBV4-3; 12 bases fit TRBD2. The trim removed 2 bases at V and 4 bases at J, leaving 5 bases unmatched. CDR3 length: 17 amino acids. Per germline, CDR1 LGHNA and CDR2 YSLEER. Written as DNA, the CDR3 is TGCGCCAGCAGCCAACGGGTACTAGCGGGAGGCACCGGGGAGCTGTTTTTT. Its protein product is CASSQRVLAGGTGELFF.